What follows are 6 T cell receptor beta chains derived from one specimen sequenced in a study of blood T cell repertoires in COVID-19. Assay: immunoSEQ multiplex PCR; the TCRdb copy retains only in-frame clones and omits some. The sample lists 90,000 to 110,000 clones; approximately 78% were seen once. Sample: peripheral blood. The receptor set was obtained from a woman of 80 years or more with acute or convalescent COVID-19.

This clone was counted once. V is TRBV7-9 and J is TRBJ2-6, with 7 bases fitting TRBD1. Trimming took 5 bases from V and 2 from J; bases not matched to a gene: 3. This CDR3 spans 15 amino acids. Germline V CDR1 and CDR2: SEHNR, FQNEAQ (reference sequence). The DNA of the CDR3 is TGTGCCAGCAGCAGACAGGGCCCTGGGGCCAACGTCCTGACTTTC. Its protein product is CASSRQGPGANVLTF.

The chain has TRBV10-2 and TRBJ2-3, with 10 bases that match TRBD2. Germline CDR1 reads WSHSY; CDR2 reads SAAADI. There are 17 residues in the CDR3. The V and J ends lost 1 base and 2 bases, in that order; junction bases with no gene match: 6. Here the CDR3 DNA reads TGCGCCAGCAGTGAGTGGGCAGCGGGAGGGCCCACAGATACGCAGTATTTT. It translates to CASSEWAAGGPTDTQYF.

J is TRBJ2-1 and V is TRBV19; 8 positions match TRBD2. The V gene end was trimmed by 6 bases and the J gene end by 6 bases; junction bases not matched to a gene: 16. The CDR3 contains 17 residues. Germline V gene data show CDR1 as LNHDA and CDR2 as SQIVND (reference sequence). CDR3 sequence (DNA): TGTGCCAGTAGCAGGAGCGGGAGAGCTACCTCGGTCAATGAGCAGTTCTTC. Encoded protein: CASSRSGRATSVNEQFF.

V is TRBV11-3 and J is TRBJ1-4, with 7 bases matching TRBD1. The CDR3 is 16 residues long. Germline V CDR1 and CDR2: SGHNT, YENEEA. With 5 bases clipped from V and 2 bases from J, the junction kept 8 bases outside the gene matches. The CDR3 region has the DNA TGTGCCAGCAGCCAGACGACAGGGTGGACTAATGAAAAACTGTTTTTT. It specifies CASSQTTGWTNEKLFF.

This chain links TRBV6-6 with TRBJ1-5; D is perhaps TRBD1 (5 bases). V lost 6 bases and J lost 5, with 14 bases in between. Per germline, CDR1 MNHNY and CDR2 SVGAGI (reference sequence). This CDR3 comprises 14 residues. CDR3 in DNA: TGTGCCAGCAGAATGGACGGACAACATCAGCCCCAGCATTTT. This translates into CASRMDGQHQPQHF.

This clone has more than one count but fewer than ten. The V call is TRBV9, the J call TRBJ2-1, with 9 bases that match TRBD2. The CDR3 extends over 14 amino acids. V was pared by 0 bases and J by 6 bases, with 1 base of the junction left unmatched. Germline V gives CDR1 SGDLS, CDR2 YYNGEE. This CDR3 is CASSVGGRANEQFF. The DNA for the CDR3 is TGTGCCAGCAGCGTAGGCGGGAGGGCCAATGAGCAGTTCTTC. The full variable domain, completed using reference TRBV9 and TRBJ2-1, is DSGVTQTPKHLITATGQRVTLRCSPRSGDLSVYWYQQSLDQGLQFLIQYYNGEERAKGNILERFSAQQFPDLHSELNLSSLELGDSALYFCASSVGGRANEQFFGPGTRLTVL.